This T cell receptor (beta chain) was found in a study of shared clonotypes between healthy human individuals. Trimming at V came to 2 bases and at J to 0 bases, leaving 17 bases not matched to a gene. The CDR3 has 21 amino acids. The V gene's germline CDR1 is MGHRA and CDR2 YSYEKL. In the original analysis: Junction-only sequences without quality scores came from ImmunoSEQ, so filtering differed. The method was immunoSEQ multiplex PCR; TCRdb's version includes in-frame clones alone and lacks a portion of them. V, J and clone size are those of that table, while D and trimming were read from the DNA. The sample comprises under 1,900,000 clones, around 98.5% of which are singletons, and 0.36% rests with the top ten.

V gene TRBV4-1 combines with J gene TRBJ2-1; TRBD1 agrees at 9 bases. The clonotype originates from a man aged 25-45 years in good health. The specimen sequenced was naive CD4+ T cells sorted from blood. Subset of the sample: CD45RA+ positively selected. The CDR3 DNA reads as TGCGCCAGCAGCCAAACTGGCTCGCGTGGGACAGGGACCCCCTCCTACAATGAGCAGTTCTTC. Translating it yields CASSQTGSRGTGTPSYNEQFF.